The clone carrying this T cell receptor (beta chain) appeared a few times. Its cognate antigen is unknown. Generation of TCR cDNA used 5'RACE template switching (which added a universal primer site and UMIs). Via MiXCR, TCRdb re-called the 5' RACE reads, giving one row per CDR3 protein. The sample has about 50,000 distinct CDR3 sequences; around 7% are singletons. The data stem from a study of T cells after yellow fever vaccination. For the study at large: SMART-Seq v4 Ultra Low Input handled preparation of low-cell-number fractions.

Whole-study results and caveats: Post-booster repertoires contained most primary-vaccination clones again (roughly 97% CD4, about 88% CD8). Abundant clonotypes from the bulk population could contaminate FACS-sorted repertoires.

From germline, CDR1 is MNHEY and CDR2 SMNVEV (reference sequence). This CDR3 spans 15 amino acids. Trimming left V 0 bases short and J 4 bases short, with 10 bases between. The genes are TRBV27 and TRBJ1-3; perhaps TRBD1 as D (5 bases). The TCR comes from a man aged 18 to 30 who received the YFV17D yellow fever vaccine. The sequenced sample was CD8+ T cells sorted from PBMCs, obtained on the day of the first yellow fever vaccination. DNA of the CDR3: TGTGCCAGCAGTTTATCATCGGCAGGGGGAAACACCATATATTTT. Translated: CASSLSSAGGNTIYF.